These 4 T cell receptor beta chains came from one sample sequenced in a study of cytomegalovirus exposure and HLA in healthy donors. PCR primers comprised 60 Vbeta and 13 Jbeta primers. Profiling relied on immunoSEQ multiplex PCR, and the TCRdb table lists in-frame clones only, not all of them. Among some 150,000 clones listed, 65% to 85% were seen once. Sequencing was carried out using PBMCs. Every receptor here comes from a woman between 50 and 59 years old in good health and CMV-seropositive.

This chain connects TRBV28 to TRBJ2-3, with 9 bases identical to TRBD2. The CDR3 extends over 17 amino acids. V dropped 4 bases and J dropped 1; count of bases not matched to a gene: 9. Germline V gene sequence: CDR1 MDHEN, CDR2 SYDVKM. For the CDR3, the DNA is TGTGCCAGCAGTTCCTCAAGTAGCGGGAGCGGCACAGATACGCAGTATTTT. It yields the protein CASSSSSSGSGTDTQYF. Filled out from reference TRBV28 and TRBJ2-3, the complete variable domain reads DVKVTQSSRYLVKRTGEKVFLECVQDMDHENMFWYRQDPGLGLRLIYFSYDVKMKEKGDIPEGYSVSREKKERFSLILESASTNQTSMYLCASSSSSSGSGTDTQYFGPGTRLTVL.

This chain uses TRBV19 with TRBJ2-5, with 12 bases aligning to TRBD2. CDR1 and CDR2 (germline): LNHDA, SQIVND (reference sequence). This CDR3 is 16 amino acids long. The junction had 6 bases not matched to a gene; V was cut back by 3 bases and J by 4 bases. CDR3 loop: CASSMGLAGGAETQYF. DNA of the CDR3: TGTGCCAGTAGTATGGGGCTAGCGGGGGGGGCAGAGACCCAGTACTTC.

This chain uses TRBV7-9 with TRBJ2-2; D gene ambiguous. The germline gives CDR1 SEHNR, CDR2 FQNEAQ (reference sequence). This CDR3 region has 12 residues. V shed 5 bases and J shed 2 bases, with 3 bases lying between them. The CDR3 loop is CASSLNTGELFF. In DNA form, the CDR3 reads TGTGCCAGCAGCCTAAACACCGGGGAGCTGTTTTTT. The whole variable domain, filled in from reference TRBV7-9 and TRBJ2-2, reads DTGVSQNPRHKITKRGQNVTFRCDPISEHNRLYWYRQTLGQGPEFLTYFQNEAQLEKSRLLSDRFSAERPKGSFSTLEIQRTEQGDSAMYLCASSLNTGELFFGEGSRLTVL.

This clone was detected once. The chain employs TRBV7-2 and TRBJ2-5, with a possible D match to TRBD1 (5 bases). Germline CDR1 SGHTA, CDR2 FQGNSA. Deletions cut 3 bases from V and 5 bases from J, with 13 bases between. This CDR3 is built from 14 residues. CDR3 DNA: TGTGCCAGCAGCTTGGCAGGGTATTTGGAGACCCAGTACTTC. Amino acid sequence: CASSLAGYLETQYF.